What follows are 6 T cell receptor beta chains derived from one specimen sequenced in a study of identical twins. TCRdb analysed the 5' RACE reads with MiXCR anew, one entry per CDR3 protein. The sample lists over 600,000 distinct CDR3 sequences; about 20% were seen once. This sample also appeared in a second study, on T cells expressing NK-cell markers.

Sequences were obtained from PBMCs. Receptors originate from a woman younger than 30 in good health.

The chain uses TRBV3-1 and TRBJ2-2, with D uncertain. V shed 4 bases and J shed 4 bases, with 16 bases lying between them. Germline assignment: CDR1 LGHDT and CDR2 YNNKEL (reference sequence). This CDR3 region has 16 residues. The CDR3 DNA follows: TGTGCCAGCAGCCGCCGCCAGAGAGCGCGCACCGGGGAGCTGTTTTTT. Its translation: CASSRRQRARTGELFF.

A few counts support this clonotype. V and J are TRBV12-3 or TRBV12-4 and TRBJ1-2; a possible D gene is TRBD1 (5 bases). The CDR3 spans 15 residues. The germline V and J ends were trimmed by 1 base and 2 bases, with 11 bases remaining between them. The CDR3 coding sequence is TGTGCCAGCAGTTTAGGCGGGGCAGGGAACTATGGCTACACCTTC. Its translation: CASSLGGAGNYGYTF.

V gene TRBV25-1 combines with J gene TRBJ2-7, with unresolved D. V was trimmed by 2 bases and J by 3 bases, leaving 8 bases between them. The CDR3 covers 13 residues. Germline V lookup: CDR1 MGHDK, CDR2 SYGVNS. CDR3 loop: CASSERFGYEQYF. The CDR3 nucleotides are TGTGCCAGCAGTGAACGTTTCGGCTACGAGCAGTACTTC.

This chain connects TRBV6-5 to TRBJ1-2; possible D gene TRBD1, 5 bases. Trimming shortened V by 0 bases and J by 4 bases, and 12 bases separated the two germline ends. Germline-derived CDR1 and CDR2 are MNHEY and SVGAGI. This CDR3 spans 15 amino acids. CDR3 loop: CASSYSLFGAYGYTF. In DNA form, the CDR3 reads TGTGCCAGCAGTTACTCGCTTTTTGGGGCCTATGGCTACACCTTC.

This sequence joins TRBV20-1 and TRBJ2-2; D is undetermined. V lost 5 bases and J lost 4, with 11 bases in between. The CDR3 contains 13 residues. Per germline, CDR1 DFQATT and CDR2 SNEGSKA (reference sequence). CDR3: CSAYKDGTGELFF. The CDR3 DNA sequence: TGCAGTGCTTATAAGGACGGCACCGGGGAGCTGTTTTTT.

This clonotype was recorded a few times. The V call is TRBV29-1, the J call TRBJ2-7, with D possibly being TRBD2 (6 bases). Trimming took off 4 bases at V and 6 bases at J, with 16 bases between the two ends. This CDR3 is built from 13 residues. The germline V gene encodes CDR1 SQVTM and CDR2 ANQGSEA. DNA of the CDR3: TGCAGCGTTGTAGACGGGAGTCTCCCCGAGCAGTACTTC. Protein: CSVVDGSLPEQYF.